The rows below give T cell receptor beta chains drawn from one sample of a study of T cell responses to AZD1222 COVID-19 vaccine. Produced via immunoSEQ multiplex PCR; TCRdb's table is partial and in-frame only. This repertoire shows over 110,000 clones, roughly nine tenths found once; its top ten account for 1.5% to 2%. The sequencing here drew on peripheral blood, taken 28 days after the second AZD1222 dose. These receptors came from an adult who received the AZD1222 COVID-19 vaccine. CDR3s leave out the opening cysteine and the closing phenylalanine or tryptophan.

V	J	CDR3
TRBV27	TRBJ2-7	ASSKLLGEQY
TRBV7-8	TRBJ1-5	ASSSTGTVNQPQH
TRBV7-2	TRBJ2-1	ASSKRTLNEQF
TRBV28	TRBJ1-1	ASKRGGSTEAF
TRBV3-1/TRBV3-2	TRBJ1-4	ASSHGLNEKLF
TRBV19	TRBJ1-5	ASSIRGHSNQPQH
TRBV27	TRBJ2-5	AMKSRDYKPRY
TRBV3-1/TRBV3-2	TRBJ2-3	ASSQRGPGTDTQY
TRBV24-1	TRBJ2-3	ATSAGETGYTDTQY
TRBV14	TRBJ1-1	ASSPGVEAF
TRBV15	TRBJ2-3	ATSRTQSNTQY
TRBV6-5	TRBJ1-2	ATRAIGNYGYT
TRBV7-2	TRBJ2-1	ASSRTSGDYNEQF
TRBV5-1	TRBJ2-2	ASSLRTGNNGELF
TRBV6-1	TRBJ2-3	ASSEGNQPRDTQY
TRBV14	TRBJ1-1	ASSQGPVTEAF
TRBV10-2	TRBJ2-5	ASSGSSDAKY
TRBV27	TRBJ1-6	ASRLGTGNSPLH
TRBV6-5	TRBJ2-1	ASSSGARPNNEQF
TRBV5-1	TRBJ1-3	ASSLHLGGNTIY
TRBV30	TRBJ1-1	ASTRGQGNTEAF
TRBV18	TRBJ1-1	ASSPQDTNTEAF
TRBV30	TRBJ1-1	AWTAGQGDTEAF
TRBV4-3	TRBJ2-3	ASSQIRSDTQY
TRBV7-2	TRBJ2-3	ASSFADSYTDTQY
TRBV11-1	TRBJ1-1	ASSHRPEDTEAF
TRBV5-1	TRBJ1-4	ASSLAGRGANEKLF
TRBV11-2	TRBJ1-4	ARGIRHFDPNEKLF
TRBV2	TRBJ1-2	ASSEVGAASLYGYT
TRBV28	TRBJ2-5	ASSWEPGLPETQY
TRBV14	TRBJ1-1	ASSPYSGTGAEAF
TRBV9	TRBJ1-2	ASSVGSGYGYT
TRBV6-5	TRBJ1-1	ASIRQGWAF
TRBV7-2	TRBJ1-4	ASSSLGPVSPITPQALF
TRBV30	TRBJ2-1	AWSVSGKLSEQF
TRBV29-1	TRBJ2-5	SVEGGTSGSWETQY
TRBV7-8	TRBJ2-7	ASSLGTGSYEQY
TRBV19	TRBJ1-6	ASSIDPPGPTRGNSPLH
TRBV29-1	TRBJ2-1	SVGPGQESNEQF
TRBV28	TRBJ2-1	ASSPGLAGGFSSYNEQF
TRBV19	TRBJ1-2	ASSPAGSYNYGYT
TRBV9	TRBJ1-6	ASSAQGLVENSPLH
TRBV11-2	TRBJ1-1	ASRAGVMNTEAF
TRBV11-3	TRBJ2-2	ASSLDSLAGVTGELF
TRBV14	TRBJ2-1	ASSQAGGTYNEQF
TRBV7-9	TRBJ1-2	ASSFLSAANYGYT
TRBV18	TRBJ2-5	ASSPPARRETQY
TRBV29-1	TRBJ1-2	SPRTADSDGYT
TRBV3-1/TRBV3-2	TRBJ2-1	ASSQAGAQTQF